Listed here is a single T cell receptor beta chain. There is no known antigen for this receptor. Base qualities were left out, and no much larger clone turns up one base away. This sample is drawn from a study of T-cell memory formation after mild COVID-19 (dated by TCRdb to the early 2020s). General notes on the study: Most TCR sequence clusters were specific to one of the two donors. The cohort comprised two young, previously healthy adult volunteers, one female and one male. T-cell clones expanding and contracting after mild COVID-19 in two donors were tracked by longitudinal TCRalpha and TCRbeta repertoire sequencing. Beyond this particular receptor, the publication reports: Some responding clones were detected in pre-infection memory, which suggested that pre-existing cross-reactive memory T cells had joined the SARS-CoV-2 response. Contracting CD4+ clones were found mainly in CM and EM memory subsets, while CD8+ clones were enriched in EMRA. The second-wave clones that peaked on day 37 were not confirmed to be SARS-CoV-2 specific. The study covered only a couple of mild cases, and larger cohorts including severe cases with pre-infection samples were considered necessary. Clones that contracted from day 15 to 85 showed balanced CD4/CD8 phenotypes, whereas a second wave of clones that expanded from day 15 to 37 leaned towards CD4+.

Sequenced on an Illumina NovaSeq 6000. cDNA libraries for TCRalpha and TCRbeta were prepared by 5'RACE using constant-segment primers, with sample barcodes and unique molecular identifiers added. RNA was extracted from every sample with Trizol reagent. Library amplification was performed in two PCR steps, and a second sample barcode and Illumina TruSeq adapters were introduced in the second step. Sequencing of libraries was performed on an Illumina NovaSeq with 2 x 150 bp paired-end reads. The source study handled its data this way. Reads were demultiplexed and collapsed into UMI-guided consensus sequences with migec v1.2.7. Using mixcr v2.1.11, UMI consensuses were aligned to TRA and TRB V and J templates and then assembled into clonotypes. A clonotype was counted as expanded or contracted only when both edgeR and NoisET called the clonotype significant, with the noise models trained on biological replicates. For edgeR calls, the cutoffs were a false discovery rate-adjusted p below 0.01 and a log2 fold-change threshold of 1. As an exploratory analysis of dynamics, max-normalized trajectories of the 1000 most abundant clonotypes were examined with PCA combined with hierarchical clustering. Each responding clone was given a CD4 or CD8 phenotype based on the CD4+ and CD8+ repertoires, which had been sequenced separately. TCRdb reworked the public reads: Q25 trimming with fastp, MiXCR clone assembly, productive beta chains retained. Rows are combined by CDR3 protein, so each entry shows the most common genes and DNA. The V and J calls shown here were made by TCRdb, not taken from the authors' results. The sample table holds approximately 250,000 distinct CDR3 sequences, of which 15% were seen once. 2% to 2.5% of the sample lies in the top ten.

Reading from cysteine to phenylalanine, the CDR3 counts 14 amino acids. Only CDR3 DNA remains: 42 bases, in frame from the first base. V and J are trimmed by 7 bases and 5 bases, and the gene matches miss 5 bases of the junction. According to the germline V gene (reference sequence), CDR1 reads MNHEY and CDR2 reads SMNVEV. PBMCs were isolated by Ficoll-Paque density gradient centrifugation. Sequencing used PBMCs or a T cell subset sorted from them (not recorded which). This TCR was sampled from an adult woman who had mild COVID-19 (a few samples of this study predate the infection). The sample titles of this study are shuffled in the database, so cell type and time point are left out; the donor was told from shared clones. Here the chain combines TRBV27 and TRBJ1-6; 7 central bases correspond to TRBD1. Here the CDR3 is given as CASTPDRNNSPLHF. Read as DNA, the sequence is TGTGCCAGCACTCCGGACAGGAATAATTCACCCCTCCACTTT.